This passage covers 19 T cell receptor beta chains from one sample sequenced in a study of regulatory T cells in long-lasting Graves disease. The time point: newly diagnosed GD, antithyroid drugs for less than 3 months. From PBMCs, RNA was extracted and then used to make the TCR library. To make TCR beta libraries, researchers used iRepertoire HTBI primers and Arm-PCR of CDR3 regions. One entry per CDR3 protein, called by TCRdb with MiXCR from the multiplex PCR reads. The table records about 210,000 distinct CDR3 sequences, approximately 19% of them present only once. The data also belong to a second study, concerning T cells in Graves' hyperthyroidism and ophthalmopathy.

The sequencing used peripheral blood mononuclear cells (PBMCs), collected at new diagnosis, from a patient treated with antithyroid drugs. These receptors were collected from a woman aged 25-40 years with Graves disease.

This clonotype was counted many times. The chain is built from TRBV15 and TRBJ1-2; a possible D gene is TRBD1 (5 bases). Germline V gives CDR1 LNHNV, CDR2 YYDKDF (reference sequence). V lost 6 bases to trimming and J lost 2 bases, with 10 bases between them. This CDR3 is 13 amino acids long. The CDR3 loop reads CATSPGRNYGYTF. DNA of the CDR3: TGTGCCACCAGTCCAGGGAGAAACTATGGCTACACCTTC.

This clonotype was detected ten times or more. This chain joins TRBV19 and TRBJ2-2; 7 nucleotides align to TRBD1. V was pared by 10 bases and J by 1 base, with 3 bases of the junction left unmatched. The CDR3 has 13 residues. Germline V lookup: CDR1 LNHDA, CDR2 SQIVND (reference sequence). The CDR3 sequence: CATRDRNTGELFF. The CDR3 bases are TGTGCCACCCGGGACAGGAACACCGGGGAGCTGTTTTTT.

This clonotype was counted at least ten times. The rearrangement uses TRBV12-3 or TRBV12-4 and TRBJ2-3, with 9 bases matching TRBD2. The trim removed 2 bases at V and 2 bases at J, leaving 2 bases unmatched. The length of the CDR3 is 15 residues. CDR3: CASSLSGGYTDTQYF. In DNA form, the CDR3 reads TGTGCCAGCAGTTTAAGCGGGGGGTACACAGATACGCAGTATTTT.

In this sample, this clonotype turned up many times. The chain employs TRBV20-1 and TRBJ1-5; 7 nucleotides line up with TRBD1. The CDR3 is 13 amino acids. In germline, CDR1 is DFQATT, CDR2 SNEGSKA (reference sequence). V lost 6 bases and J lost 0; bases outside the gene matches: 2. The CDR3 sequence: CSATGVSNQPQHF. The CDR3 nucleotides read TGCAGTGCAACAGGGGTTAGCAATCAGCCCCAGCATTTT.

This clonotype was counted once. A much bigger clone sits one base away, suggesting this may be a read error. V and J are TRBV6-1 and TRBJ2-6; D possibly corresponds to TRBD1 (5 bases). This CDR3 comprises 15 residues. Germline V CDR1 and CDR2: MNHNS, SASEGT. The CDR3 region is CASGETASGANVLTF. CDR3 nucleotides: TGTGCCAGCGGTGAGACAGCGTCTGGGGCCAACGTCCTGACTTTC.

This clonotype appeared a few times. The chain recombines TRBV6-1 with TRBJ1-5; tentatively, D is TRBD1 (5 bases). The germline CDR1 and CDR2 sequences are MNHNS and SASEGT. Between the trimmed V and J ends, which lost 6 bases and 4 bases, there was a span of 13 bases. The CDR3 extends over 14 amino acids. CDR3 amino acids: CASSRDIGNQPQHF. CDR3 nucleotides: TGTGCCAGCAGCAGGGATATCGGGAATCAGCCCCAGCATTTT.

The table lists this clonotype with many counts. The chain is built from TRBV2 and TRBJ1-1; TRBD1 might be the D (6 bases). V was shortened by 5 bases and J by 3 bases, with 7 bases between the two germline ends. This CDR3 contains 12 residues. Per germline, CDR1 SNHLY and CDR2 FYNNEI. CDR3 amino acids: CASSSGDTEAFF. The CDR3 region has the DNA TGTGCCAGCAGTTCAGGGGACACTGAAGCTTTCTTT.

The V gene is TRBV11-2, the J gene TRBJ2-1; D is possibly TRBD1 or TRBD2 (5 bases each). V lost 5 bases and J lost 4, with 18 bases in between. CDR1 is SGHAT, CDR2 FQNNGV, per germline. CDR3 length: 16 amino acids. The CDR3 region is CASSPGRRFVYNEQFF. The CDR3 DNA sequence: TGTGCCAGCAGCCCGGGGCGCCGATTTGTATACAATGAGCAGTTCTTC.

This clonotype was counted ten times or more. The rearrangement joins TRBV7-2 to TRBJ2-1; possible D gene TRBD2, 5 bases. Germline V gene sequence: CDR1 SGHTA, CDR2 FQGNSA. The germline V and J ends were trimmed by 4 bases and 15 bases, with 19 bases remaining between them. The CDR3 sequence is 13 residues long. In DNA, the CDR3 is TGTGCCAGCAGCTCCCGTAGCGTTTCGTCCCCGTTCTTC. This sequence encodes CASSSRSVSSPFF.

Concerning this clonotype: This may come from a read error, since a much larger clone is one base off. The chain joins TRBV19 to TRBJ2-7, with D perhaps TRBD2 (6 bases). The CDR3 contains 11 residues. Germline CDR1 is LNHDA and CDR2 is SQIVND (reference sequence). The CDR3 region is CASSMDYELYF. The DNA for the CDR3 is TGTGCCAGTAGTATGGACTACGAGCTGTACTTC.

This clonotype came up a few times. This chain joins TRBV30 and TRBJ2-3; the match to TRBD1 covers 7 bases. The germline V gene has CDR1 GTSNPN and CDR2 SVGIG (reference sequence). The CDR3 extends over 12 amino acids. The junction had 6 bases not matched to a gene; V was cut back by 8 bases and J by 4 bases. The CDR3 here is CAATGVADTQYF. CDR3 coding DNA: TGTGCCGCCACAGGGGTGGCAGATACGCAGTATTTT.

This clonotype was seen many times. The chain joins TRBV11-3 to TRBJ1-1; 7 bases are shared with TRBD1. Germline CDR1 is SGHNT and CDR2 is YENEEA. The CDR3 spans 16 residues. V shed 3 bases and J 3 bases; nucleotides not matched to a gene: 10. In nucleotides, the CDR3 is TGTGCCAGCAGCTTCGAACCCGACAGGGCGGACACTGAAGCTTTCTTT. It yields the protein CASSFEPDRADTEAFF. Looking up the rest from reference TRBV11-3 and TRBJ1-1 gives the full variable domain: EAGVVQSPRYKIIEKKQPVAFWCNPISGHNTLYWYLQNLGQGPELLIRYENEEAVDDSQLPKDRFSAERLKGVDSTLKIQPAELGDSAVYLCASSFEPDRADTEAFFGQGTRLTVV.

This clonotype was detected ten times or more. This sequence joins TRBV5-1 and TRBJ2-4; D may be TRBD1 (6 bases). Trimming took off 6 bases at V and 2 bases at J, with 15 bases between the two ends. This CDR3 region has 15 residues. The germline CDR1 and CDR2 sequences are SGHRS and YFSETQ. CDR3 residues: CASTYRVLTKNIQYF. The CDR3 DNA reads TGCGCCAGCACGTACAGGGTATTAACCAAAAACATTCAGTACTTC.

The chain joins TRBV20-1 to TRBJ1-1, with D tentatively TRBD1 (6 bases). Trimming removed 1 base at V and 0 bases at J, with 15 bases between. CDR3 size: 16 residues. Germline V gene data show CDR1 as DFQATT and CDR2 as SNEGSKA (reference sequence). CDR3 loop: CSARGGAAVVNTEAFF. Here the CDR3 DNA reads TGCAGTGCTAGAGGGGGGGCAGCCGTTGTGAACACTGAAGCTTTCTTT.

The DNA for the CDR3 is TGCGCCAGCAGCCAAGGACAGGGGGCGGACTACGAGCAGTACTTC. This translates into CASSQGQGADYEQYF. The chain has TRBV4-1 and TRBJ2-7; 10 nucleotides align to TRBD1. Trimming at V came to 1 base and at J to 3 bases, leaving 3 bases not matched to a gene. The germline gives CDR1 MGHRA, CDR2 YSYEKL. The length of the CDR3 is 15 residues.

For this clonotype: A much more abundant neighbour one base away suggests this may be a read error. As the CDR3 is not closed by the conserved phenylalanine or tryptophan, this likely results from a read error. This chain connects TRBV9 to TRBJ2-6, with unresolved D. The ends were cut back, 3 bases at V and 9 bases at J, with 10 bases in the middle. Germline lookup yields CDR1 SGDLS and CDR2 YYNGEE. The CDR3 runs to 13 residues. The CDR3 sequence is CASSGPGLNVLTC. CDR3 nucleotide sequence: TGTGCCAGCAGCGGACCGGGCCTCAACGTCCTGACTTGC.

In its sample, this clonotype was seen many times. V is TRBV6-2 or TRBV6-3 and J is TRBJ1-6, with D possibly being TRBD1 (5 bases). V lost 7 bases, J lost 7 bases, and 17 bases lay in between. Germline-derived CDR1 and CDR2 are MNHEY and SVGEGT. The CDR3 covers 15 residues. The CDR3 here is CASTGVRVTNSPLHF. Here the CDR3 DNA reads TGTGCCAGCACGGGGGTGCGGGTGACGAATTCACCCCTCCACTTT.

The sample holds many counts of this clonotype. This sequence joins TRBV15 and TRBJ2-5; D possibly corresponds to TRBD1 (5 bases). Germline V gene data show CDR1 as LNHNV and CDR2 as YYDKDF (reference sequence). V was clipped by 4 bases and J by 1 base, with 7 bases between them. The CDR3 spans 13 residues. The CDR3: CATSKDSQETQYF. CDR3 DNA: TGTGCCACCAGCAAAGACAGCCAAGAGACCCAGTACTTC.

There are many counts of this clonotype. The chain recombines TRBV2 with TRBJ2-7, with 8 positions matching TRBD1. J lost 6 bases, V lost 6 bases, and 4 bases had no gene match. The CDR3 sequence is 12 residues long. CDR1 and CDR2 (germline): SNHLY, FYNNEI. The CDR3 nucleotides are TGTGCCAGCAGGCTAACAGGGGGCGAGCAGTACTTC. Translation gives CASRLTGGEQYF.